One sample yielded the 25 T cell receptor beta chains listed below, sequenced in a study of T cell changes during pregnancy in multiple sclerosis. Produced via immunoSEQ multiplex PCR; TCRdb's table is partial and in-frame only. The table includes about 22,000 clones, approximately 90% detected once. The sequencing used CD4+ T cells from peripheral blood mononuclear cells, collected in the third trimester of pregnancy. Source of these receptors: a female donor with multiple sclerosis, enrolled in a pregnancy study.

The CDR3 sequence is CASSPGGGETQYF. The CDR3 coding sequence is TGTGCCAGCAGTCCGGGGGGAGGCGAGACCCAGTACTTC. The rearrangement joins TRBV6-6 to TRBJ2-5; 7 bases agree with TRBD2. Germline CDR1 MNHNY, CDR2 SVGAGI (reference sequence). The trim removed 5 bases at V and 5 bases at J, leaving 5 bases unmatched. CDR3 length equals 13 residues.

This clone was observed a few times. The chain recombines TRBV11-3 with TRBJ2-1, with D tentatively TRBD1 (5 bases). Deletions cut 5 bases from V and 4 bases from J, with 12 bases between. The CDR3 sequence is 14 residues long. Germline CDR1 and CDR2: SGHNT and YENEEA. The CDR3 DNA reads as TGTGCCAGCAGCCCAGGGCCTAGGTACAATGAGCAGTTCTTC. This codes for CASSPGPRYNEQFF. The variable domain in full, completed from reference TRBV11-3 and TRBJ2-1, reads EAGVVQSPRYKIIEKKQPVAFWCNPISGHNTLYWYLQNLGQGPELLIRYENEEAVDDSQLPKDRFSAERLKGVDSTLKIQPAELGDSAVYLCASSPGPRYNEQFFGPGTRLTVL.

This chain joins TRBV7-3 and TRBJ1-1; weak D call: TRBD1 (6 bases). The V gene's germline CDR1 is SGHTA and CDR2 FQGTGA. The CDR3 is 14 residues long. Deletions cut 5 bases from V and 0 bases from J, with 10 bases between. CDR3 sequence: CASSLKGVNTEAFF. The CDR3 bases are TGTGCCAGCAGCCTAAAGGGGGTGAACACTGAAGCTTTCTTT.

The CDR3 coding sequence is TGTGCCAGCAGCCTTACAACGATGGATGGCTACACCTTC. It yields the protein CASSLTTMDGYTF. The rearrangement links TRBV7-9 to TRBJ1-2; no reliable D call. This CDR3 spans 13 amino acids. Trimming took 5 bases from V and 6 from J, leaving 13 bases between them. Germline CDR1 and CDR2: SEHNR and FQNEAQ (reference sequence). The complete variable domain, with remaining parts taken from reference TRBV7-9 and TRBJ1-2, reads DTGVSQNPRHKITKRGQNVTFRCDPISEHNRLYWYRQTLGQGPEFLTYFQNEAQLEKSRLLSDRFSAERPKGSFSTLEIQRTEQGDSAMYLCASSLTTMDGYTFGSGTRLTVV.

A single count supports this clone. V gene TRBV5-1 combines with J gene TRBJ2-7; maybe TRBD2 (5 bases). Germline V lookup: CDR1 SGHRS, CDR2 YFSETQ. Deletions cut 1 base from V and 4 bases from J, with 6 bases between. This CDR3 is built from 12 residues. The CDR3 DNA sequence: TGCGCCAGCAGCTTGTCGGGGTACGAGCAGTACTTC. The encoded protein is CASSLSGYEQYF.

This chain connects TRBV5-4 to TRBJ2-2, with TRBD2 as a possible D gene (6 bases). The CDR3 is 11 residues long. In germline, CDR1 is SGHNT, CDR2 YYREEE (reference sequence). V was pared by 7 bases and J by 7 bases, with 8 bases between. The CDR3 loop reads CASGLLGELFF. For the CDR3, the DNA is TGTGCCAGCGGACTACTCGGGGAGCTGTTTTTT.

The gene calls are TRBV19 and TRBJ1-1, with D uncertain. Germline V gene sequence: CDR1 LNHDA, CDR2 SQIVND (reference sequence). The CDR3 contains 13 residues. Trimming shortened V by 11 bases and J by 3 bases, and 16 bases separated the two germline ends. In nucleotides, the CDR3 is TGTGCCTGTGCGGAGCGGCTAGACACTGAAGCTTTCTTT. This codes for CACAERLDTEAFF.

The V gene is TRBV21-1, the J gene TRBJ1-5; TRBD1, as called in the table, went unchecked against the DNA. TRBV21-1 corresponds to a pseudogene. CDR3 size: 20 residues. This CDR3 reads CASSKGQRGTGTLGNQPQHF. Written as DNA, the CDR3 is TGTGCCAGCAGCAAAGGGCAGCGCGGGACAGGGACGCTTGGGAATCAGCCCCAGCATTTT.

The table lists this clone with a count of one. The CDR3 is CASSLAGASGNTIYF. In DNA, the CDR3 is TGTGCCAGCAGCTTAGCAGGGGCTTCTGGAAACACCATATATTTT. The chain is built from TRBV7-2 and TRBJ1-3, with D possibly matching TRBD1 (5 bases). The V end was cut by 0 bases, the J end by 1 base, with 7 bases between. The CDR3 runs 15 residues. Germline V gives CDR1 SGHTA, CDR2 FQGNSA.

This rearrangement joins TRBV2 to TRBJ2-3, with TRBD2 identical over 10 bases. Per germline, CDR1 SNHLY and CDR2 FYNNEI. The length of the CDR3 is 16 residues. V lost 1 base, J lost 1 base, and 2 bases stayed unmatched. The CDR3 spells CASSEGLAGGTDTQYF. CDR3 DNA: TGTGCCAGCAGTGAAGGGCTAGCGGGGGGCACAGATACGCAGTATTTT.

This chain uses TRBV6-6 with TRBJ2-7; D remains unclear. The germline V gene has CDR1 MNHNY and CDR2 SVGAGI (reference sequence). CDR3 length: 14 residues. The ends were cut back, 2 bases at V and 4 bases at J, with 12 bases in the middle. DNA for the CDR3: TGTGCCAGCAGTTACACCCTTTCCGGGTACGAGCAGTACTTC. This translates into CASSYTLSGYEQYF.

The CDR3 here is CASSYQTGEAPLHF. Here the CDR3 DNA reads TGTGCCAGCAGTTATCAAACAGGGGAGGCACCCCTCCACTTT. This chain connects TRBV6-6 to TRBJ1-6, with 7 bases fitting TRBD1. Germline V gene lookup returns CDR1 MNHNY and CDR2 SVGAGI (reference sequence). The CDR3 has 14 amino acids. V was clipped by 3 bases and J by 11 bases; unmatched bases: 7.

The CDR3 here is CASSLTQRDSPLHF. The CDR3 DNA reads TGTGCCAGCAGCTTAACGCAGAGGGATTCACCCCTCCACTTT. J is TRBJ1-6 and V is TRBV7-8, with unresolved D. CDR1 is SGHVS, CDR2 FQNEAQ, per germline. V was trimmed by 2 bases and J by 8 bases, leaving 10 bases between them. This CDR3 is built from 14 residues.

V is TRBV7-2 and J is TRBJ2-5; the match to TRBD2 covers 10 bases. V was pared by 4 bases and J by 0 bases, with 8 bases of the junction left unmatched. Germline V gives CDR1 SGHTA, CDR2 FQGNSA. This CDR3 spans 17 amino acids. This CDR3 is CASSSTSGAWYQETQYF. In DNA, the CDR3 is TGTGCCAGCAGCTCCACTAGCGGGGCCTGGTACCAAGAGACCCAGTACTTC.

The chain recombines TRBV5-1 with TRBJ2-5; TRBD2 might be the D (6 bases). This CDR3 contains 15 residues. The V end lost 1 base, the J end lost 4 bases, and 14 bases lay between the germline ends. Germline values: CDR1 SGHRS, CDR2 YFSETQ. CDR3 sequence: CASSLRQGLRETQYF. CDR3 nucleotide sequence: TGCGCCAGCAGCTTGCGCCAGGGACTTCGAGAGACCCAGTACTTC.

This sequence joins TRBV2 and TRBJ1-3; possibly TRBD1 for D (6 bases). Trimming cost V 2 bases and J 8 bases, with 19 bases left between them. CDR3 size: 16 residues. Germline CDR1 reads SNHLY; CDR2 reads FYNNEI. For the CDR3, the DNA is TGTGCCAGCAGTGAAACTGGGCTTGGCAGGGGTTACACCATATATTTT. It yields the protein CASSETGLGRGYTIYF.

V usage is TRBV29-1 and J usage is TRBJ1-2; 7 bases line up with TRBD1. CDR1 and CDR2 (germline): SQVTM, ANQGSEA. J was trimmed by 8 bases and V by 4 bases; bases with no gene match: 4. The CDR3 loop spans 11 amino acids. CDR3 in amino acids: CSVGAGGGYTF. The CDR3 bases are TGCAGCGTTGGGGCAGGGGGAGGCTACACCTTC.

CDR3 nucleotide sequence: TGTGCCAGCATGAGCGGTCTAGCCAAAAACATTCAGTACTTC. Translating gives CASMSGLAKNIQYF. The rearrangement links TRBV2 to TRBJ2-4, with D possibly TRBD2 on 5 matching bases. This CDR3 is built from 14 residues. CDR1 is SNHLY, CDR2 FYNNEI, per germline. Trimming cost V 7 bases and J 0 bases, with 10 bases left between them.

This chain connects TRBV6-1 to TRBJ2-7, with a possible D match to TRBD2 (5 bases). CDR3 length: 15 amino acids. The germline V gene encodes CDR1 MNHNS and CDR2 SASEGT. Deletions cut 6 bases from V and 3 bases from J, with 18 bases between. The CDR3 spells CASRSHRAGDYEQYF. CDR3 coding DNA: TGTGCCAGCAGATCCCATCGAGCCGGGGACTACGAGCAGTACTTC.

This rearrangement joins TRBV7-2 to TRBJ2-1; D uncertain. The CDR3 is made up of 14 amino acids. V lost 5 bases and J 4 bases, leaving 12 bases between the germline ends. Germline V gene sequence: CDR1 SGHTA, CDR2 FQGNSA. CDR3 DNA: TGTGCCAGCAGCCTAGATGGTAGATACAATGAGCAGTTCTTC. Residues: CASSLDGRYNEQFF.

The V gene is TRBV9, the J gene TRBJ1-1, with D possibly matching TRBD1 (6 bases). This CDR3 spans 15 amino acids. Germline lookup yields CDR1 SGDLS and CDR2 YYNGEE. Trimming pared 4 bases from V and 3 bases from J, leaving 16 bases between. The CDR3 region is CASSPRGGGHTEAFF. The CDR3 bases are TGTGCCAGCAGCCCCAGAGGCGGGGGCCACACTGAAGCTTTCTTT.

This chain connects TRBV2 to TRBJ2-1; D gene uncertain. Per the germline V gene, CDR1 is SNHLY and CDR2 is FYNNEI. The CDR3 contains 11 residues. Trimming removed 5 bases at V and 3 bases at J, with 2 bases between. The CDR3 loop reads CASSLYNEQFF. CDR3 bases: TGTGCCAGCAGTCTCTACAATGAGCAGTTCTTC. Complete variable domain (other parts from reference TRBV2 and TRBJ2-1): EPEVTQTPSHQVTQMGQEVILRCVPISNHLYFYWYRQILGQKVEFLVSFYNNEISEKSEIFDDQFSVERPDGSNFTLKIRSTKLEDSAMYFCASSLYNEQFFGPGTRLTVL.

The chain links TRBV7-2 to TRBJ1-3; D is unresolved. The CDR3 totals 17 residues. V lost 5 bases, J lost 0 bases, and 17 bases lay in between. CDR1 and CDR2 (germline): SGHTA, FQGNSA. In nucleotides, the CDR3 is TGTGCCAGCAGCCCCGGAGGTATGACGGTCTCTGGAAACACCATATATTTT. Encoded protein: CASSPGGMTVSGNTIYF.

V gene TRBV4-3 combines with J gene TRBJ1-2; TRBD1 matches 9 bases. The CDR3 contains 14 residues. Trimming cost V 4 bases and J 5 bases; bases outside gene matches: 5. The germline gives CDR1 LGHNA, CDR2 YSLEER. The CDR3 here is CASSRDRAGYGYTF. The CDR3 DNA reads TGCGCCAGCAGCCGGGACAGGGCCGGGTATGGCTACACCTTC.

The rearrangement uses TRBV5-1 and TRBJ2-7; 8 bases fit TRBD1. CDR3 size: 14 residues. Germline V lookup: CDR1 SGHRS, CDR2 YFSETQ. The V and J ends lost 4 bases and 3 bases, in that order; junction bases with no gene match: 6. CDR3: CASSPPTGVYEQYF. As DNA, the CDR3 is TGCGCCAGCAGCCCACCGACAGGGGTCTACGAGCAGTACTTC.